This T cell receptor (beta chain) stems from a study of T cell responses to AZD1222 COVID-19 vaccine. TCRdb's table, derived via immunoSEQ multiplex PCR, lists solely in-frame clones and lacks some. This repertoire shows some 180,000 clones, approximately 90% found once; its top ten account for approximately 1.7%. As for this clone: Its antigen is currently unknown.

Study results and caveats: Females made up more of the donors, who were largely white British, and clonal diversity may have come out too low. Vaccine-associated CD4 TCRs spanned spike, dominant at 160-218 and 743-854.

Germline CDR1 is LGHDT and CDR2 is YNNKEL (reference sequence). The CDR3 is 15 amino acids. V was pared by 2 bases and J by 9 bases, with 14 bases between. The rearrangement uses TRBV3-1 (or the pseudogene TRBV3-2) and TRBJ1-6; D is uncertain. The sample consisted of peripheral blood, taken 28 days after the second AZD1222 dose. The TCR originated in an adult who received the AZD1222 COVID-19 vaccine. The CDR3 reads CASSQRGEKSSPLHF. CDR3 nucleotide sequence: TGTGCCAGCAGCCAACGCGGTGAGAAGAGTTCACCCCTCCACTTT.